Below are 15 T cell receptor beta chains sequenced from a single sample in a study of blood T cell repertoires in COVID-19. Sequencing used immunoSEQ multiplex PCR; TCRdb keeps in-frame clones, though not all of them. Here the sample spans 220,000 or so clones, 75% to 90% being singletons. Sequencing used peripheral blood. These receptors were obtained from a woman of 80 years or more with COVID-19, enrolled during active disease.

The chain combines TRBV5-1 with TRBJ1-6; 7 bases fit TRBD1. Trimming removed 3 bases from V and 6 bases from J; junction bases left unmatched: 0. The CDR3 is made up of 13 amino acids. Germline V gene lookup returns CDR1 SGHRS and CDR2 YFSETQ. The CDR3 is CASSWTGNSPLHF. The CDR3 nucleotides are TGCGCCAGCAGCTGGACAGGTAATTCACCCCTCCACTTT.

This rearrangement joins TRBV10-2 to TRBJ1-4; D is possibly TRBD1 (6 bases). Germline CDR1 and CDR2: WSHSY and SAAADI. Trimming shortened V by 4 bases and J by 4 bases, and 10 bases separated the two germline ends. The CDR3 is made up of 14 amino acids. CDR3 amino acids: CASSVTGLNEKLFF. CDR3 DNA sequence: TGCGCCAGCAGTGTAACAGGGCTTAATGAAAAACTGTTTTTT.

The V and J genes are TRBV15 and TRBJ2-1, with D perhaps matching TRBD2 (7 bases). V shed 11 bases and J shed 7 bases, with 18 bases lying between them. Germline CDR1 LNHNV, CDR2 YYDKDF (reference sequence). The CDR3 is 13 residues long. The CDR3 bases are TGTGCCTCCGCTTGGGGGGGCCGGAATGAGCAGTTCTTC. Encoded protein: CASAWGGRNEQFF.

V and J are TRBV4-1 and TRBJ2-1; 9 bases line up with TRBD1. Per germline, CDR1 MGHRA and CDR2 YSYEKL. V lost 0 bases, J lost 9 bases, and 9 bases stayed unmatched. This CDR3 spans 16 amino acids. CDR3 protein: CASSQDRQGGLFEQFF. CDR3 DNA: TGCGCCAGCAGCCAAGATAGACAGGGGGGTCTGTTTGAGCAGTTCTTC.

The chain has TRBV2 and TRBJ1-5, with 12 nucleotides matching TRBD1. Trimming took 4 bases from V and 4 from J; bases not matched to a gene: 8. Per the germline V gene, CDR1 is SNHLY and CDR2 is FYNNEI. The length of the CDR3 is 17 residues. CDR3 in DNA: TGTGCCAGCAGTGCCGGGACAGGGGGCATCAGAAATCAGCCCCAGCATTTT. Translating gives CASSAGTGGIRNQPQHF.

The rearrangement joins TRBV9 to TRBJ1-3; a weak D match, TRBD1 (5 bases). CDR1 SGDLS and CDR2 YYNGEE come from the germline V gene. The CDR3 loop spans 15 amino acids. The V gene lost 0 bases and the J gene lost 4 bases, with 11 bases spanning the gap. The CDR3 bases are TGTGCCAGCAGCGTAGAGGAGGGGAGGGGAAACACCATATATTTT. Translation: CASSVEEGRGNTIYF.

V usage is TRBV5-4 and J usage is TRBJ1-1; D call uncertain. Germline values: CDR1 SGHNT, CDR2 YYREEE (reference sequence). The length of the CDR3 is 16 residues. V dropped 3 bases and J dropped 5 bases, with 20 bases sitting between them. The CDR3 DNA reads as TGTGCCAGCAGCTCTGGGCAGAATCGAAAGGCGACTGAAGCTTTCTTT. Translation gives CASSSGQNRKATEAFF.

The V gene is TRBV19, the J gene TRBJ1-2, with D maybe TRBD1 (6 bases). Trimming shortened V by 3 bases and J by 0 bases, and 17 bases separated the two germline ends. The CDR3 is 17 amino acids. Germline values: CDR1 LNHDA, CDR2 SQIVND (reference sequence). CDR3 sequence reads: CASSISAGTLANYGYTF. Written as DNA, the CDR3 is TGTGCCAGTAGTATTTCGGCAGGGACACTTGCTAACTATGGCTACACCTTC.

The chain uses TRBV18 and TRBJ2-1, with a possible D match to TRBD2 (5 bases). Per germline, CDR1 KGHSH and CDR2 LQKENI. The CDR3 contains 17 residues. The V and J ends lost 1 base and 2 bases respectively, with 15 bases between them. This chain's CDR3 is CASSPLESGWTYNEQFF. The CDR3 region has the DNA TGTGCCAGCTCACCACTTGAGAGCGGATGGACCTACAATGAGCAGTTCTTC.

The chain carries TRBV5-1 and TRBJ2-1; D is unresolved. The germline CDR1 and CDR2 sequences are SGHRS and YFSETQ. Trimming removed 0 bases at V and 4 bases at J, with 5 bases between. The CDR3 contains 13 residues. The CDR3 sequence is CASSLGTYNEQFF. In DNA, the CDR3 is TGCGCCAGCAGCTTGGGCACATACAATGAGCAGTTCTTC.

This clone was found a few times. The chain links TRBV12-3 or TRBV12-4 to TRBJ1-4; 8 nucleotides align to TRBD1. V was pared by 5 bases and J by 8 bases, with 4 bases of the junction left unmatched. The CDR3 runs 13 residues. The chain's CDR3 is CASSRTGREKLFF. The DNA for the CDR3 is TGTGCCAGCAGTAGGACAGGGAGGGAAAAACTGTTTTTT.

The DNA for the CDR3 is TGTGCCAGCATGGTGGGGGGGCGCAAAGCTTTCTTT. Amino acid sequence: CASMVGGRKAFF. The V and J genes are TRBV28 and TRBJ1-1; TRBD1 is a possible D gene (6 bases). V was trimmed by 7 bases and J by 9 bases, leaving 15 bases between them. Germline-derived CDR1 and CDR2 are MDHEN and SYDVKM. CDR3 size: 12 residues.

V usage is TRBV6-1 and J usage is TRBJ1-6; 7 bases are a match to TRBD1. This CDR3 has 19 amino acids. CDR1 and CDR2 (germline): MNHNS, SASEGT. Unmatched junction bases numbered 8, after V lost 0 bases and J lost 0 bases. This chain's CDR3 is CASSEAMAGGYSYNSPLHF. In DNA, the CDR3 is TGTGCCAGCAGTGAAGCAATGGCAGGGGGGTACTCCTATAATTCACCCCTCCACTTT.

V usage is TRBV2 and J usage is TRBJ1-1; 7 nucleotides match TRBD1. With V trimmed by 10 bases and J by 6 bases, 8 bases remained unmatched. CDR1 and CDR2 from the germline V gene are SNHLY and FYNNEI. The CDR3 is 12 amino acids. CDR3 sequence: CATSGGFSEAFF. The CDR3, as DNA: TGTGCCACATCAGGGGGTTTTTCTGAAGCTTTCTTT.

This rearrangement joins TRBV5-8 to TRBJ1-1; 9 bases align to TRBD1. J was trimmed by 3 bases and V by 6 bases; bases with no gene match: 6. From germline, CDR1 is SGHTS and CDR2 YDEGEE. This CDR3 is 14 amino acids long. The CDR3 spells CASNRGRVDTEAFF. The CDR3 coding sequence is TGTGCCAGCAACAGGGGGCGCGTAGACACTGAAGCTTTCTTT.